The 32 T cell receptor beta chains listed next were all sequenced from one sample in a study of technical replicates of blood from a few donors. Sequencing used immunoSEQ multiplex PCR; TCRdb keeps in-frame clones, though not all of them. In the table there are about 69,000 clones, over 80% of which are singletons. Sequencing input: PBMCs. Receptors were obtained from a human donor in good health. Some clones in this sample may be carry-over from other donors' samples.

The chain has TRBV7-9 and TRBJ1-2; 10 bases match TRBD1. Germline CDR1 SEHNR, CDR2 FQNEAQ (reference sequence). This CDR3 is 15 amino acids long. The V segment lost 4 bases and the J segment 3 bases; nucleotides outside the gene matches: 5. CDR3 nucleotides: TGTGCCAGCAGCTACCCGGGACAGGGGTACTATGGCTACACCTTC. Amino acids: CASSYPGQGYYGYTF.

This clone occurred a few times. The CDR3 DNA follows: TGCAGCGTTCCGGACACTGAAGCTTTCTTT. Protein product: CSVPDTEAFF. This chain joins TRBV29-1 and TRBJ1-1; D is unresolved. Looked up from germline, CDR1 is SQVTM and CDR2 is ANQGSEA. The CDR3 runs 10 residues. V was pared by 5 bases and J by 3 bases, with 4 bases between.

The rearrangement uses TRBV19 and TRBJ1-1; D not certain. Deletions cut 4 bases from V and 6 bases from J, with 9 bases between. The CDR3 is made up of 12 amino acids. From germline, CDR1 is LNHDA and CDR2 SQIVND (reference sequence). The CDR3 DNA reads as TGTGCCAGTAGTAACGGGTTCGCTGAAGCTTTCTTT. Its protein product is CASSNGFAEAFF.

In its sample, this clone was seen once. The CDR3 nucleotides are TGTGCCAGCAGTGAAATAGACTTCACCGGGGAGCTGTTTTTT. Protein sequence: CASSEIDFTGELFF. The genes are TRBV2 and TRBJ2-2; D gene unclear. V shed 2 bases and J shed 4 bases, with 8 bases lying between them. Germline loops: CDR1 SNHLY, CDR2 FYNNEI. CDR3 length: 14 residues.

V is TRBV2 and J is TRBJ1-2, with TRBD1 matching 8 bases. This CDR3 is 14 amino acids long. Germline CDR1 SNHLY, CDR2 FYNNEI. V was pared by 4 bases and J by 4 bases, with 5 bases of the junction left unmatched. CDR3 DNA sequence: TGTGCCAGCAGTGTACAGGGGGGTGGCTATGGCTACACCTTC. Residues: CASSVQGGGYGYTF.

This sequence joins TRBV11-2 and TRBJ2-7; 13 bases fit TRBD2. The germline CDR1 and CDR2 sequences are SGHAT and FQNNGV. CDR3 length: 15 amino acids. V lost 6 bases and J lost 2; bases outside the gene matches: 4. In nucleotides, the CDR3 is TGTGCCAGCAGTGCTACTAGCGGGGGGGCCTACGAGCAGTACTTC. It codes for CASSATSGGAYEQYF.

This CDR3 reads CASSQDRARVNEKLFF. CDR3 DNA sequence: TGTGCCAGCAGCCAAGATCGGGCCAGGGTCAATGAAAAACTGTTTTTT. V gene TRBV14 combines with J gene TRBJ1-4; D might be TRBD1 (5 bases). Trimming removed 0 bases at V and 5 bases at J, with 13 bases between. Per the germline V gene, CDR1 is SGHDN and CDR2 is FVKESK. The CDR3 is 16 amino acids.

The V call is TRBV27, the J call TRBJ2-1; 7 nucleotides match TRBD1. Germline CDR1 reads MNHEY; CDR2 reads SMNVEV (reference sequence). The CDR3 spans 13 residues. V trimming: 5 bases; J trimming: 5 bases; junction bases outside the gene matches: 3. CDR3 sequence: CASSPDRNNEQFF. CDR3 nucleotide sequence: TGTGCCAGCAGTCCGGACAGGAACAATGAGCAGTTCTTC.

The CDR3 DNA sequence: TGTGCCAGCAGCGTACTTGAGGTTTCACCCCTCCACTTT. This codes for CASSVLEVSPLHF. V gene TRBV9 combines with J gene TRBJ1-6; no clear D. In germline, CDR1 is SGDLS, CDR2 YYNGEE. The CDR3 runs 13 residues. The ends were cut back, 1 base at V and 9 bases at J, with 8 bases in the middle.

This chain links TRBV15 with TRBJ2-1; tentative D call: TRBD2 (6 bases). V lost 0 bases and J 0 bases, leaving 12 bases between the germline ends. CDR1 and CDR2 (germline): LNHNV, YYDKDF (reference sequence). This CDR3 has 17 residues. Here the CDR3 DNA reads TGTGCCACCAGCAGAGATTCGGCGGGATTCTCCTACAATGAGCAGTTCTTC. Protein product: CATSRDSAGFSYNEQFF.

The gene calls are TRBV30 and TRBJ1-6; 7 nucleotides align to TRBD1. V dropped 5 bases and J dropped 5; count of bases not matched to a gene: 9. The CDR3 has 15 amino acids. Germline V gives CDR1 GTSNPN, CDR2 SVGIG (reference sequence). The CDR3 DNA follows: TGTGCCTGGGAGGGATTGGACAGGAATAATTCACCCCTCCACTTT. Translating gives CAWEGLDRNNSPLHF.

This chain links TRBV15 with TRBJ1-5, with 9 bases that match TRBD1. The CDR3 loop spans 15 amino acids. In germline, CDR1 is LNHNV, CDR2 YYDKDF (reference sequence). V was pared by 3 bases and J by 12 bases, with 12 bases of the junction left unmatched. CDR3 DNA: TGTGCCACCAGCAGGGACAGGGGAAGGGGCGTGCACCAGCATTTT. Its protein is CATSRDRGRGVHQHF.

The V gene is TRBV20-1, the J gene TRBJ1-1; D remains unclear. Germline values: CDR1 DFQATT, CDR2 SNEGSKA (reference sequence). Trimming cost V 3 bases and J 4 bases, with 6 bases left between them. The CDR3 is 11 residues long. The CDR3 is CSARETTEAFF. The CDR3 coding sequence is TGCAGTGCTAGGGAGACCACTGAAGCTTTCTTT.

The rearrangement uses TRBV19 and TRBJ1-1; 9 bases align to TRBD1. V was clipped by 10 bases and J by 4 bases; unmatched bases: 4. The CDR3 runs to 12 residues. Per germline, CDR1 LNHDA and CDR2 SQIVND (reference sequence). CDR3: CATKTGGTEAFF. The CDR3 nucleotides are TGTGCCACCAAGACAGGGGGCACTGAAGCTTTCTTT.

CDR3 in DNA: TGTGCCAGCAGCTTAGAGAGCTCCTACAATGAGCAGTTCTTC. It is translated as CASSLESSYNEQFF. The V call is TRBV7-2, the J call TRBJ2-1, with D uncertain. This CDR3 is 14 amino acids long. Germline V gives CDR1 SGHTA, CDR2 FQGNSA. V was cut by 1 base and J by 0 bases, with 4 bases left in between.

The chain is built from TRBV4-3 and TRBJ2-2; 7 nucleotides line up with TRBD1. Germline trimming cut 1 base from V and 6 bases from J; bases unmatched to any gene: 11. The CDR3 runs to 17 residues. Germline V CDR1 and CDR2: LGHNA, YSLEER. The CDR3 DNA reads as TGCGCCAGCAGCCAAGGTCTTCCGGACAGGCATTCCGGGGAGCTGTTTTTT. Amino acids: CASSQGLPDRHSGELFF.

This clone was seen only once. This sequence joins TRBV9 and TRBJ1-3; TRBD1 agrees at 7 bases. This CDR3 comprises 20 residues. V shed 2 bases, J shed 0 bases, and the junction held 17 bases outside the gene matches. Germline assignment: CDR1 SGDLS and CDR2 YYNGEE. CDR3 in DNA: TGTGCCAGCAGCGTGAGGCCGGTCGGGACAGCTTACTTCTCTGGAAACACCATATATTTT. This codes for CASSVRPVGTAYFSGNTIYF. Full variable domain (missing parts from reference TRBV9 and TRBJ1-3): DSGVTQTPKHLITATGQRVTLRCSPRSGDLSVYWYQQSLDQGLQFLIQYYNGEERAKGNILERFSAQQFPDLHSELNLSSLELGDSALYFCASSVRPVGTAYFSGNTIYFGEGSWLTVV.

This chain uses TRBV7-2 with TRBJ2-3; 10 bases line up with TRBD2. This CDR3 spans 16 amino acids. V shed 4 bases, J shed 5 bases, and the junction held 9 bases outside the gene matches. Germline V gene sequence: CDR1 SGHTA, CDR2 FQGNSA. CDR3 residues: CASSSHLAGAIDTQYF. The CDR3 nucleotides are TGTGCCAGCAGCTCTCATCTAGCGGGAGCGATAGATACGCAGTATTTT.

CDR3 nucleotide sequence: TGTGCCAGTAGTCTTCGACAAGTGCAGCTGTTTTTT. Amino acid sequence: CASSLRQVQLFF. The chain employs TRBV19 and TRBJ1-4; D call uncertain. Per the germline V gene, CDR1 is LNHDA and CDR2 is SQIVND (reference sequence). The CDR3 has 12 amino acids. V shed 5 bases and J shed 14 bases, with 15 bases lying between them.

This clone has a single count. J is TRBJ2-3 and V is TRBV19; 7 bases are a match to TRBD2. Germline assignment: CDR1 LNHDA and CDR2 SQIVND (reference sequence). V dropped 6 bases and J dropped 3; count of bases not matched to a gene: 9. The CDR3 has 15 amino acids. The DNA of the CDR3 is TGTGCCAGTAGCCCCTCCCGGGGGGAGACAGATACGCAGTATTTT. This translates into CASSPSRGETDTQYF.

The rearrangement uses TRBV5-4 and TRBJ1-2, with D possibly being TRBD1 (6 bases). Trimming removed 3 bases from V and 7 bases from J, with 22 bases in between. The CDR3 is 16 residues long. Per germline, CDR1 SGHNT and CDR2 YYREEE (reference sequence). DNA of the CDR3: TGTGCCAGCAGCTCATCCTTAAACCAGGGGTTTCGTGGCTACACCTTC. Protein product: CASSSSLNQGFRGYTF.

The chain couples TRBV9 to TRBJ1-1; 11 bases map to TRBD1. Germline CDR1 is SGDLS and CDR2 is YYNGEE. The length of the CDR3 is 14 residues. With 3 bases clipped from V and 5 bases from J, the junction kept 3 bases outside the gene matches. The CDR3 protein is CASSEGTGGTEAFF. The CDR3 DNA reads TGTGCCAGCAGCGAGGGGACAGGGGGGACTGAAGCTTTCTTT.

V and J are TRBV18 and TRBJ1-2; D possibly corresponds to TRBD1 (5 bases). The V gene's germline CDR1 is KGHSH and CDR2 LQKENI. Trimming removed 5 bases from V and 8 bases from J, with 18 bases in between. The CDR3 consists of 14 residues. The chain's CDR3 is CASSIGEPRRGYTF. CDR3 nucleotides: TGTGCCAGCTCAATAGGGGAACCCCGGCGGGGCTACACCTTC. Based on the CDR3 plus reference TRBV18 and TRBJ1-2, the full variable domain is NAGVMQNPRHLVRRRGQEARLRCSPMKGHSHVYWYRQLPEEGLKFMVYLQKENIIDESGMPKERFSAEFPKEGPSILRIQQVVRGDSAAYFCASSIGEPRRGYTFGSGTRLTVV.

This rearrangement joins TRBV28 to TRBJ2-2; 7 nucleotides line up with TRBD2. Trimming took 5 bases from V and 4 from J; bases not matched to a gene: 4. This CDR3 has 14 residues. From germline, CDR1 is MDHEN and CDR2 SYDVKM. The CDR3 nucleotides are TGTGCCAGCAGTCCTCGGACTAGCACCGGGGAGCTGTTTTTT. Its protein product is CASSPRTSTGELFF.

This chain connects TRBV6-5 to TRBJ2-2; D is uncertain. CDR3 length: 14 amino acids. Germline V CDR1 and CDR2: MNHEY, SVGAGI. V was cut by 6 bases and J by 1 base, with 9 bases left in between. CDR3 protein: CASRRQLNTGELFF. CDR3 in DNA: TGTGCCAGCAGAAGACAATTGAACACCGGGGAGCTGTTTTTT.

This chain links TRBV9 with TRBJ2-7; the match to TRBD1 covers 10 bases. Germline CDR1 SGDLS, CDR2 YYNGEE. The J segment lost 5 bases and the V segment lost 1 base, leaving 15 bases of the junction unmatched. There are 18 residues in the CDR3. The CDR3 sequence is CASSVSAWARDRGDEQYF. CDR3 DNA sequence: TGTGCCAGCAGCGTATCTGCATGGGCCCGGGACAGGGGTGACGAGCAGTACTTC.

The CDR3 sequence is CASSLGSSSGANVLTF. The CDR3 bases are TGTGCCAGCAGCTTAGGTTCGAGCTCTGGGGCCAACGTCCTGACTTTC. V gene TRBV7-2 combines with J gene TRBJ2-6, with D hard to call. This CDR3 contains 16 residues. V was cut by 1 base and J by 0 bases, with 7 bases left in between. The germline CDR1 and CDR2 sequences are SGHTA and FQGNSA.

This chain joins TRBV19 and TRBJ2-1; 7 nucleotides match TRBD1. The CDR3 runs to 16 residues. Trimming at V came to 4 bases and at J to 5 bases, leaving 11 bases not matched to a gene. Per the germline V gene, CDR1 is LNHDA and CDR2 is SQIVND (reference sequence). The CDR3 nucleotides read TGTGCCAGTAGTAGGGGCCGGGACAGACCGAACAATGAGCAGTTCTTC. Translating it yields CASSRGRDRPNNEQFF.

The V and J genes are TRBV20-1 and TRBJ1-1; no definite D call. From germline, CDR1 is DFQATT and CDR2 SNEGSKA (reference sequence). The CDR3 has 11 amino acids. The ends were cut back, 6 bases at V and 2 bases at J, with 7 bases in the middle. For the CDR3, the DNA is TGCAGTGCCATACTAAACACTGAAGCTTTCTTT. Amino acids: CSAILNTEAFF.

The chain is built from TRBV6-1 and TRBJ1-5, with TRBD1 matching over 10 bases. CDR1 and CDR2 from the germline V gene are MNHNS and SASEGT. V lost 2 bases to trimming and J lost 7 bases; unmatched junction nucleotides: 5. The CDR3 sequence is 15 residues long. CDR3: CASSEYLTGGQPQHF. CDR3 DNA: TGTGCCAGCAGTGAATATTTGACAGGGGGCCAGCCCCAGCATTTT.

The rearrangement joins TRBV5-1 to TRBJ2-3; 7 nucleotides agree with TRBD2. The V segment lost 3 bases and the J segment 5 bases; nucleotides outside the gene matches: 15. The CDR3 length is 17 residues. CDR1 is SGHRS and CDR2 is YFSETQ in the germline V gene. The CDR3 bases are TGCGCCAGCAGCTCCCGGGGGACGCGGGGGTTGGGAGATACGCAGTATTTT. Protein product: CASSSRGTRGLGDTQYF.

V usage is TRBV7-3 and J usage is TRBJ2-1; 10 positions match TRBD2. The ends lost 4 bases at V and 2 bases at J; junction bases unmatched: 2. The CDR3 totals 15 residues. Germline CDR1 SGHTA, CDR2 FQGTGA. The CDR3 DNA is TGTGCCAGCAGCTCGGGACTAGCGCCCTACAATGAGCAGTTCTTC. Translation gives CASSSGLAPYNEQFF. Together with reference TRBV7-3 and TRBJ2-1, the CDR3 gives the full variable domain: GAGVSQTPSNKVTEKGKYVELRCDPISGHTALYWYRQSLGQGPEFLIYFQGTGAADDSGLPNDRFFAVRPEGSVSTLKIQRTERGDSAVYLCASSSGLAPYNEQFFGPGTRLTVL.